A selection of T cell receptor beta chains follows, all from one sample in a study of cytomegalovirus exposure and HLA in healthy donors. Generated by immunoSEQ multiplex PCR, the TCRdb table keeps only in-frame clones and is missing some. The data show over 200,000 clones, 70% seen once. The source material was PBMCs. The receptors were gathered from a man aged 35 to 55 in good health and CMV-seropositive. Both conserved end residues are trimmed from each CDR3.

V gene	J gene	CDR3 length	CDR3 protein
TRBV6-5	TRBJ1-2	11	ASRQGPNYGYT
TRBV7-3	TRBJ2-3	13	ASSLGLIYTDTQY
TRBV6-5	TRBJ1-1	12	ASSFSPLDTEAF
TRBV5-6	TRBJ1-2	11	ASSFPGNYGYT
TRBV6-1	NA	13	ASSEWGEIPYEQY
TRBV11-2	TRBJ2-5	13	ASSRGAASGEAQY
TRBV9	TRBJ2-2	13	ASSPYQRLTGELF
TRBV18	TRBJ1-1	11	ASSLNRGAEAF
TRBV5-8	TRBJ1-5	10	ASSLGTHTVH
TRBV18	TRBJ2-2	15	ASSSDRAGWDTGELF
TRBV9	TRBJ2-1	12	ASSGGAGYNEQF
TRBV6-5	TRBJ2-2	11	ASNLAGPGELF
TRBV5-4	TRBJ2-2	14	ASSEGSRGRTGELF
TRBV2	TRBJ1-2	12	ASSEKESAYGYT
TRBV28	TRBJ1-4	14	ASSFSGFENDEKLF
TRBV28	TRBJ1-4	13	ASSFGDSLSEKLF
TRBV7-2	TRBJ1-5	15	ASSLNLPTGWFRPQH
TRBV4-1	TRBJ2-5	13	ASSPLAGGQETQY
TRBV27	TRBJ2-7	11	ASSHRAGHEQY
TRBV6-6	TRBJ1-1	7	ASGPEAF
TRBV25-1	TRBJ2-5	13	ASVRESAPLETQY
TRBV7-2	TRBJ2-2	13	ASSSTGGLTGELF
TRBV7-8	TRBJ2-1	14	ASSRMGTSSYNEQF
TRBV6-6	TRBJ1-5	12	ASMRTGGNQPQH
TRBV9	TRBJ2-3	14	ASSVAGLAGTDTQY
TRBV9	TRBJ2-7	12	ASSVGQGDDEQY
TRBV25-1	TRBJ2-1	12	ASGQQGGNNEQF
TRBV5-1	TRBJ2-1	10	ATRGPSDEQF
TRBV5-4	TRBJ1-1	11	ASSLGGATEAF
TRBV7-8	TRBJ1-5	12	ASSFGSTNQPQH
TRBV5-5	TRBJ2-7	13	ASSGTDRELYEQY
TRBV5-1	TRBJ1-2	13	ASSLEAARGSGYT
TRBV7-2	TRBJ2-2	13	ASSGRDRHTGELF
TRBV6-5	TRBJ2-5	13	ASRVSGGPQETQY
TRBV4-3	TRBJ2-1	14	ASSQDPAGGYNEQF
TRBV5-1	TRBJ1-1	12	ASSWGQGGTEAF
TRBV5-1	TRBJ2-5	12	ASRVQGATETQY
TRBV2	TRBJ2-3	13	ASSELGQGSDTQY
TRBV7-2	TRBJ2-5	13	ASSPQGGQKETQY
TRBV6-1	TRBJ1-1	10	ASILGSTEAF
TRBV5-1	TRBJ1-2	12	ASSPGGFGYGYT
TRBV2	TRBJ2-3	13	ASSEETGGTDTQY
TRBV6-6	TRBJ2-3	14	ASSGDGGAAADTQY
TRBV2	TRBJ1-2	15	ASSVTGGAFGVYGYT
TRBV5-1	TRBJ2-3	14	ASSFERGRTADTQY
TRBV7-9	TRBJ1-2	13	SSSLFRDRPRGYT
TRBV6-6	TRBJ2-3	12	ASTHGGTTDTQY
TRBV6-5	TRBJ1-2	11	ASRRDRGLGYT
TRBV18	TRBJ2-5	12	ASSPPTAQETQY
TRBV15	TRBJ2-1	15	ATSRGSGGASFNGQF
TRBV2	TRBJ1-5	11	ASSENPSGAQH
TRBV2	TRBJ1-2	12	ASFRDRNNYGYT
TRBV11-2	TRBJ1-4	12	ASRVGGENEKLF
TRBV21-1	TRBJ1-2	15	ASSKAAGPIFNYGYT